This T cell receptor (beta chain) was sequenced for a study of shared clonotypes between healthy human individuals. Profiling relied on immunoSEQ multiplex PCR, and the TCRdb table lists in-frame clones only, not all of them. The data hold around 990,000 clones, with roughly 80% observed a single time. The junction had 9 bases not matched to a gene; V was cut back by 3 bases and J by 2 bases. This CDR3 contains 15 residues. Germline CDR1 reads GTSNPN; CDR2 reads SVGIG (reference sequence). The receptor comes from a young man in good health. Some clones in this sample may be carry-over from other donors' samples. The material sequenced was memory CD4+ T cells from PBMCs. As for subset: CD45RA-negative fraction. The V and J genes are TRBV30 and TRBJ2-5; 7 bases align to TRBD2. This CDR3 reads CAWSSSPSGQETQYF. The CDR3 coding sequence is TGTGCCTGGAGCTCCTCCCCTAGCGGTCAAGAGACCCAGTACTTC.